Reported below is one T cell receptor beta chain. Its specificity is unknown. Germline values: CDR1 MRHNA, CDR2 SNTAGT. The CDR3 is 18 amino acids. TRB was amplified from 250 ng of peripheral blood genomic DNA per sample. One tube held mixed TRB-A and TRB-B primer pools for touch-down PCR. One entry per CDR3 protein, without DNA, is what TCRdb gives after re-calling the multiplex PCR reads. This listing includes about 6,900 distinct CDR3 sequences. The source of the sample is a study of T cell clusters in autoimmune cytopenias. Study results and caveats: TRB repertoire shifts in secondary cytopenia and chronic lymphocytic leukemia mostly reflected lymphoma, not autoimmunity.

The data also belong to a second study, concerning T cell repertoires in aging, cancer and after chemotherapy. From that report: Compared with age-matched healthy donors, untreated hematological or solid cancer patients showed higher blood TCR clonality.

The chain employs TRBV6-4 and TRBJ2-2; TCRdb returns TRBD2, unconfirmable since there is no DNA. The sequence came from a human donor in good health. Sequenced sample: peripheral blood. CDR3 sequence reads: CASSDYGLAGENTGELFF.